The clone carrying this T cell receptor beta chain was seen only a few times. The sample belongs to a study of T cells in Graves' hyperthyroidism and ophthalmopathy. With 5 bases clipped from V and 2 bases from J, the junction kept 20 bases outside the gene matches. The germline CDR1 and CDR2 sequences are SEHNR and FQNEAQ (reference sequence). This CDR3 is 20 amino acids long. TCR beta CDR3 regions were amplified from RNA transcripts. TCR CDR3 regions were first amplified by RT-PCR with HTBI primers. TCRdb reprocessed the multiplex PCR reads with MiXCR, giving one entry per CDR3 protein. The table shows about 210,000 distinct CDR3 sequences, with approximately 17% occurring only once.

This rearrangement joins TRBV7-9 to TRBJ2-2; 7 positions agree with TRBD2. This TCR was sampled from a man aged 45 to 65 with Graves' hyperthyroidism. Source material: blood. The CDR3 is CASSLFPSGAGDSNTGELFF. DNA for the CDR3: TGTGCCAGCAGCCTTTTCCCCTCTGGCGCGGGAGATTCTAACACCGGGGAGCTGTTTTTT.